One T cell receptor (beta chain) is described in this entry. The antigen remains unidentified. Clones were read by immunoSEQ multiplex PCR, and TCRdb kept only the in-frame ones, dropping some. In the table there are fewer than 110,000 clones, 75% to 90% of which are singletons. Exposure to brentuximab vedotin varied, and each patient had relapsed following autologous stem cell transplantation. The source of the sample is a study of PD-1 blockade in classical Hodgkin lymphoma. Looking at the study overall: Patients were given intravenous nivolumab, 3 mg/kg, every 2 weeks.

Whole-study results and caveats: Whereas CD4+ TCR diversity had risen significantly by C4D1, CD8+ TCR diversity had not. The baseline diversity of complete responders showed similarity to that of newly diagnosed patients.

This sample comprised peripheral blood mononuclear cells (PBMCs), obtained before the second cycle of nivolumab. The sequence derives from a human donor with classical Hodgkin lymphoma.

The CDR3 DNA reads TGCGCCAGCAGCCAAGCGGTCGCGGGAGTAAGCTCACCCCTCCACTTT. It translates to CASSQAVAGVSSPLHF. The chain carries TRBV4-3 and TRBJ1-6; D call uncertain. Germline assignment: CDR1 LGHNA and CDR2 YSLEER. Between the trimmed V and J ends, which lost 1 base and 10 bases, there was a span of 17 bases. This CDR3 is 16 amino acids long.